A single sample gave rise to the 20 T cell receptor beta chains below, sequenced in a study of OX40 agonist ivuxolimab in advanced cancers. Produced via immunoSEQ multiplex PCR; TCRdb's table is partial and in-frame only. The table has around 67,000 clones, around 82% seen once. The input for sequencing was CD4+ or CD8+ T cells sorted from blood, taken in a trial of the OX40 agonist ivuxolimab. These receptors all stem from an adult with an advanced solid tumor such as melanoma, head and neck, liver or kidney cancer.

The rearrangement links TRBV2 to TRBJ2-5; D remains ambiguous. The end of the DNA fits TRBJ2-7 better, so the J call may be wrong. Germline V gene data show CDR1 as SNHLY and CDR2 as FYNNEI. The CDR3 runs 10 residues. For the CDR3, the DNA is TGTGCCAGCCGGGCCTACGAGCAGTACTTC. It encodes CASRAYEQYF.

V usage is TRBV7-2 and J usage is TRBJ2-1; 9 nucleotides match TRBD2. Germline trimming cut 7 bases from V and 3 bases from J; bases unmatched to any gene: 10. Germline CDR1 SGHTA, CDR2 FQGNSA. There are 16 residues in the CDR3. Here the CDR3 reads CASTLGGGALYNEQFF. The CDR3 DNA sequence: TGTGCCAGCACCCTCGGCGGGGGGGCCCTCTACAATGAGCAGTTCTTC.

A remark on this clone: A much larger clone is a single base away; this may be a read error. Other DNA sequences in the sample encode the same CDR3. The V call is TRBV4-3, the J call TRBJ1-3, with TRBD1 identical over 8 bases. The junction had 2 bases not matched to a gene; V was cut back by 0 bases and J by 7 bases. From germline, CDR1 is LGHNA and CDR2 YSLEER. The length of the CDR3 is 14 residues. The CDR3: CASSQDQGANTIYF. CDR3 nucleotide sequence: TGCGCCAGCAGCCAAGATCAGGGGGCGAACACCATATATTTT.

The chain carries TRBV2 and TRBJ2-2, with 9 positions matching TRBD1. V lost 6 bases and J lost 4; bases outside the gene matches: 3. Germline V CDR1 and CDR2: SNHLY, FYNNEI. The CDR3 covers 14 residues. The CDR3 loop reads CASRDRGGTGELFF. The CDR3 DNA reads TGTGCCAGCAGGGACAGGGGCGGCACCGGGGAGCTGTTTTTT.

The gene calls are TRBV5-6 and TRBJ1-4, with 8 bases that match TRBD1. The CDR3 sequence is 14 residues long. Germline V gene lookup returns CDR1 SGHDT and CDR2 YYEEEE. V shed 4 bases and J 6 bases; nucleotides not matched to a gene: 5. The chain's CDR3 is CASSKTGVDEKLFF. CDR3 nucleotides: TGTGCCAGCAGCAAGACAGGGGTGGATGAAAAACTGTTTTTT. Supplemented by reference TRBV5-6 and TRBJ1-4, the full variable domain reads DAGVTQSPTHLIKTRGQQVTLRCSPKSGHDTVSWYQQALGQGPQFIFQYYEEEERQRGNFPDRFSGHQFPNYSSELNVNALLLGDSALYLCASSKTGVDEKLFFGSGTQLSVL.

CDR3 protein: CASSLGKIAFF. DNA of the CDR3: TGTGCCAGCAGTTTGGGGAAGATAGCTTTCTTT. This chain links TRBV28 with TRBJ1-1; D is ambiguous. The CDR3 spans 11 residues. Trimming shortened V by 3 bases and J by 10 bases, and 9 bases separated the two germline ends. The germline gives CDR1 MDHEN, CDR2 SYDVKM. Complete variable domain (other parts from reference TRBV28 and TRBJ1-1): DVKVTQSSRYLVKRTGEKVFLECVQDMDHENMFWYRQDPGLGLRLIYFSYDVKMKEKGDIPEGYSVSREKKERFSLILESASTNQTSMYLCASSLGKIAFFGQGTRLTVV.

This chain links TRBV5-5 with TRBJ1-4; D is ambiguous. Trimming shortened V by 4 bases and J by 3 bases, and 7 bases separated the two germline ends. CDR3 length: 13 residues. Germline V gene sequence: CDR1 SGHKS, CDR2 YYEKEE (reference sequence). The CDR3 sequence: CASSERSNEKLFF. The CDR3 bases are TGTGCCAGCAGCGAGAGGTCTAATGAAAAACTGTTTTTT.

This chain connects TRBV28 to TRBJ2-7, with 11 bases matching TRBD2. V dropped 5 bases and J dropped 2; count of bases not matched to a gene: 2. CDR3 length equals 14 residues. Germline CDR1 MDHEN, CDR2 SYDVKM. CDR3 nucleotide sequence: TGTGCCAGCAGTCTAGCGGGGGGCGCCTACGAGCAGTACTTC. Residues: CASSLAGGAYEQYF.

This chain connects TRBV15 to TRBJ2-5; a possible D gene is TRBD1 (5 bases). The J call may not be correct, given that the DNA end is closer to TRBJ2-7. The CDR3 runs 13 residues. Looked up from germline, CDR1 is LNHNV and CDR2 is YYDKDF (reference sequence). CDR3 coding DNA: TGTGCCACCAGCAAACAGGACACCTACGAGCAGTACTTC. Encoded protein: CATSKQDTYEQYF.

With regard to this clone: At the DNA level, this CDR3 is encoded by other sequences in the same sample as well. The chain uses TRBV6-5 and TRBJ1-6; D not resolved. The CDR3 extends over 12 amino acids. The germline V gene encodes CDR1 MNHEY and CDR2 SVGAGI. V lost 2 bases to trimming and J lost 7 bases, with 3 bases between them. CDR3 coding DNA: TGTGCCAGCAGTTACGGGAATTCACCCCTCCACTTT. This encodes CASSYGNSPLHF.

The chain has TRBV9 and TRBJ1-3, with D perhaps matching TRBD1 (6 bases). Between the trimmed V and J ends, which lost 1 base and 7 bases, there was a span of 12 bases. CDR3 length: 14 amino acids. Looked up from germline, CDR1 is SGDLS and CDR2 is YYNGEE. As DNA, the CDR3 is TGTGCCAGCAGCGTAACGGGACAACGGAACACCATATATTTT. The encoded protein is CASSVTGQRNTIYF.

The chain couples TRBV28 to TRBJ2-2, with 9 bases identical to TRBD1. The CDR3 loop spans 16 amino acids. The J segment lost 5 bases and the V segment lost 4 bases, leaving 8 bases of the junction unmatched. In germline, CDR1 is MDHEN, CDR2 SYDVKM. CDR3 sequence reads: CASSWGTGRGTGELFF. DNA of the CDR3: TGTGCCAGCAGTTGGGGGACAGGGAGAGGGACCGGGGAGCTGTTTTTT.

The chain joins TRBV7-6 to TRBJ1-1, with D perhaps TRBD1 (6 bases). V gave up 2 bases and J gave up 10 bases, with 20 bases separating them. Germline-derived CDR1 and CDR2 are SGHVS and FNYEAQ. CDR3 size: 15 residues. CDR3 sequence: CASSLFAGALVGAFF. The CDR3 nucleotides read TGTGCCAGCAGCTTATTCGCAGGGGCTTTGGTAGGAGCTTTCTTT. Complete variable domain (other parts from reference TRBV7-6 and TRBJ1-1): GAGVSQSPRYKVTKRGQDVALRCDPISGHVSLYWYRQALGQGPEFLTYFNYEAQQDKSGLPNDRFSAERPEGSISTLTIQRTEQRDSAMYRCASSLFAGALVGAFFGQGTRLTVV.

There are a few counts of this clone. V gene TRBV5-5 combines with J gene TRBJ1-3; tentatively, D is TRBD1 (6 bases). CDR3 size: 15 residues. V lost 4 bases to trimming and J lost 4 bases, with 15 bases between them. The germline V gene has CDR1 SGHKS and CDR2 YYEKEE (reference sequence). The CDR3 here is CASSRDGTTGNTIYF. CDR3 coding DNA: TGTGCCAGCAGCAGGGACGGGACAACGGGAAACACCATATATTTT.

Only one count was recorded for this clone. The chain carries TRBV7-9 and TRBJ2-2; D uncertain. V dropped 2 bases and J dropped 4 bases, with 5 bases sitting between them. Germline assignment: CDR1 SEHNR and CDR2 FQNEAQ (reference sequence). This CDR3 region has 13 residues. The CDR3 coding sequence is TGTGCCAGCAGCTTAATCGCCACCGGGGAGCTGTTTTTT. It is translated as CASSLIATGELFF.

In this sample, this clone turned up a few times. As DNA, the CDR3 is TGTGCCAGCAGCTTCAAATTTAACACCGGGGAGCTGTTTTTT. Amino acids: CASSFKFNTGELFF. The rearrangement links TRBV7-2 to TRBJ2-2; no clear D. V was shortened by 3 bases and J by 2 bases, with 7 bases between the two germline ends. The CDR3 loop spans 14 amino acids. CDR1 and CDR2 (germline): SGHTA, FQGNSA. The whole variable domain, remainder taken from reference TRBV7-2 and TRBJ2-2, is GAGVSQSPSNKVTEKGKDVELRCDPISGHTALYWYRQSLGQGLEFLIYFQGNSAPDKSGLPSDRFSAERTGGSVSTLTIQRTQQEDSAVYLCASSFKFNTGELFFGEGSRLTVL.

This clone appeared a few times. This rearrangement joins TRBV28 to TRBJ1-5; D remains ambiguous. The V and J ends lost 1 base and 0 bases respectively, with 16 bases between them. Per germline, CDR1 MDHEN and CDR2 SYDVKM. The CDR3 length is 18 residues. In nucleotides, the CDR3 is TGTGCCAGCAGTTTATTAGCAGGTTCCGGTGGTAGCAATCAGCCCCAGCATTTT. It translates to CASSLLAGSGGSNQPQHF.

The chain employs TRBV19 and TRBJ1-1; 10 bases fit TRBD1. Germline CDR1 reads LNHDA; CDR2 reads SQIVND (reference sequence). The CDR3 is made up of 17 amino acids. The junction had 9 bases not matched to a gene; V was cut back by 5 bases and J by 0 bases. CDR3 sequence (DNA): TGTGCCAGTAGTCCACGGGACAGGGGAAAGTTGAACACTGAAGCTTTCTTT. Its protein product is CASSPRDRGKLNTEAFF.

V gene TRBV6-6 combines with J gene TRBJ1-2, with D unresolved. The length of the CDR3 is 12 residues. Germline CDR1 and CDR2: MNHNY and SVGAGI (reference sequence). Trimming left V 7 bases short and J 2 bases short, with 8 bases between. The CDR3 sequence is CASMGPNYGYTF. Here the CDR3 DNA reads TGTGCCAGCATGGGCCCCAACTATGGCTACACCTTC.

The CDR3 sequence is CASSPAGLNYGYTF. CDR3 bases: TGTGCCAGCTCACCGGCGGGTCTGAACTATGGCTACACCTTC. This rearrangement joins TRBV18 to TRBJ1-2; D uncertain. Germline lookup yields CDR1 KGHSH and CDR2 LQKENI. This CDR3 has 14 residues. With 3 bases removed from V and 2 bases from J, the gap between germline ends came to 10 bases. The whole variable domain, filled in from reference TRBV18 and TRBJ1-2, reads NAGVMQNPRHLVRRRGQEARLRCSPMKGHSHVYWYRQLPEEGLKFMVYLQKENIIDESGMPKERFSAEFPKEGPSILRIQQVVRGDSAAYFCASSPAGLNYGYTFGSGTRLTVV.